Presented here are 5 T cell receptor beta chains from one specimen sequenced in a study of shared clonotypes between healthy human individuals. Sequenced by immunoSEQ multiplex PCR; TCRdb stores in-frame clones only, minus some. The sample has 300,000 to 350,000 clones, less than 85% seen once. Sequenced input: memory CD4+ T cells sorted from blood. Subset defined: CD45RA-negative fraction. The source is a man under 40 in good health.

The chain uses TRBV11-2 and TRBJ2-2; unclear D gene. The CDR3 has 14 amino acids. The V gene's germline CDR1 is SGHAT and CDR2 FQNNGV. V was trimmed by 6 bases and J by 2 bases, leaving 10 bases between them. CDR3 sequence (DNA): TGTGCCAGCAGGACGGGCACCAACACCGGGGAGCTGTTTTTT. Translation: CASRTGTNTGELFF.

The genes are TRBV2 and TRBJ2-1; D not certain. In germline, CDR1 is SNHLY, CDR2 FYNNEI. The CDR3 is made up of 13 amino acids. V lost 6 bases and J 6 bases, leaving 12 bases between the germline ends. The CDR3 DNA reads TGTGCCAGCAGCCGGTTGACTGGCAATGAGCAGTTCTTC. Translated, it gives CASSRLTGNEQFF.

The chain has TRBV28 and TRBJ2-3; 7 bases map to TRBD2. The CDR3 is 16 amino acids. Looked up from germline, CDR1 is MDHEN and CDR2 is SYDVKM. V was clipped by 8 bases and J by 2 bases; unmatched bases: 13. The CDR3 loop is CASRKNLAAITDTQYF. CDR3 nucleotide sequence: TGTGCCAGCCGGAAAAACCTAGCGGCAATCACAGATACGCAGTATTTT.

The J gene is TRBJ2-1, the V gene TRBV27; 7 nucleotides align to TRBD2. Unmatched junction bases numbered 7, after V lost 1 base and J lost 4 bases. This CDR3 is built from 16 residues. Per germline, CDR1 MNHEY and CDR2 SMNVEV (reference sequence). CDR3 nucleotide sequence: TGTGCCAGCAGTTTATTTGGGGGAGGGCCTTACAATGAGCAGTTCTTC. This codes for CASSLFGGGPYNEQFF.

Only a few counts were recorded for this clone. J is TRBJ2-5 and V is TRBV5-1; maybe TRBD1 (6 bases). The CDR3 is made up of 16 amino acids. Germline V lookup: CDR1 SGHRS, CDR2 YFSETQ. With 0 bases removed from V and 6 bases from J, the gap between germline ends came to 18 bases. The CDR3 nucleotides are TGCGCCAGCAGCTTGGACAGGGAAGGGGTAAAACAGACCCAGTACTTC. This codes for CASSLDREGVKQTQYF. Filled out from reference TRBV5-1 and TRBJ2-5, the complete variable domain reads KAGVTQTPRYLIKTRGQQVTLSCSPISGHRSVSWYQQTPGQGLQFLFEYFSETQRNKGNFPGRFSGRQFSNSRSEMNVSTLELGDSALYLCASSLDREGVKQTQYFGPGTRLLVL.